Below, 21 T cell receptor beta chains from the same sample are listed, as sequenced in a study of low-dose radiotherapy and immunotherapy resistance in tumors. First-strand cDNA used TRAV- and TRBV-specific primers, covering alpha and beta chains. With a V-primer adapter and a constant-region primer, TCRs were amplified for around 21 PCR cycles. MiXCR, run by TCRdb on the reads, gives a single entry per CDR3 protein. The repertoire consists of 59,000 or so distinct CDR3 sequences, with around 27% occurring once and the leading ten covering approximately 7%. Time point noted: before trial treatment. The sample was PBMCs, taken before treatment. The receptor set was obtained from a male donor with rectosigmoid adenocarcinoma.

This clonotype occurred many times. The J gene is TRBJ2-7, the V gene TRBV14; no clear D gene. Germline V gene lookup returns CDR1 SGHDN and CDR2 FVKESK. V was cut by 1 base and J by 6 bases, with 10 bases left in between. The CDR3 covers 13 residues. The CDR3 here is CASSQGAWSEQYF. The CDR3 nucleotides are TGTGCCAGCAGCCAAGGAGCATGGTCCGAGCAGTACTTC.

Many counts were recorded for this clonotype. The chain is built from TRBV20-1 and TRBJ1-6, with a possible D match to TRBD1 (5 bases). Trimming shortened V by 1 base and J by 10 bases, and 11 bases separated the two germline ends. This CDR3 has 13 amino acids. Germline values: CDR1 DFQATT, CDR2 SNEGSKA (reference sequence). The CDR3 DNA is TGCAGTGCTAGAGGGGGGGGACGGTCACCCCTCCACTTT. This gives the protein CSARGGGRSPLHF.

In this sample, this clonotype turned up many times. The rearrangement links TRBV18 to TRBJ2-3, with 9 bases lining up with TRBD2. The CDR3 sequence is 15 residues long. Germline lookup yields CDR1 KGHSH and CDR2 LQKENI. V trimming: 6 bases; J trimming: 6 bases; junction bases outside the gene matches: 10. CDR3 residues: CASSLGLAPRDTQYF. CDR3 in DNA: TGTGCCAGCTCGCTAGGACTAGCGCCCAGGGATACGCAGTATTTT.

For this clonotype: A far bigger clonotype differs at one base, so this is likely a read error. The chain combines TRBV11-2 with TRBJ2-4; the D gene is possibly TRBD2 (6 bases). The V gene lost 3 bases and the J gene lost 13 bases, with 16 bases spanning the gap. Germline CDR1 is SGHAT and CDR2 is FQNNGV. The CDR3 is 13 amino acids. The CDR3 protein is CASSLGLEGKQYF. In DNA, the CDR3 is TGTGCCAGCAGCTTGGGGTTGGAGGGTAAGCAGTACTTC.

The sample holds many counts of this clonotype. The V call is TRBV19, the J call TRBJ2-3; D might be TRBD1 (5 bases). Per germline, CDR1 LNHDA and CDR2 SQIVND (reference sequence). This CDR3 region has 15 residues. V shed 3 bases and J shed 0 bases, with 10 bases lying between them. This chain's CDR3 is CASSMDTASTDTQYF. The CDR3 DNA follows: TGTGCCAGTAGTATGGACACCGCGAGCACAGATACGCAGTATTTT.

There are many counts of this clonotype. CDR3 residues: CSAPDSGRGDTGELFF. The CDR3 DNA reads TGCAGTGCTCCCGATAGCGGGAGAGGCGACACCGGGGAGCTGTTTTTT. The J gene is TRBJ2-2, the V gene TRBV20-1; TRBD2 agrees at 9 bases. This CDR3 has 16 amino acids. J gave up 3 bases and V 5 bases, and 10 bases lay outside the gene matches. Germline V gene lookup returns CDR1 DFQATT and CDR2 SNEGSKA (reference sequence).

V and J are TRBV6-2 or TRBV6-3 and TRBJ1-5, with D perhaps TRBD1 (6 bases). The CDR3 runs to 13 residues. V lost 5 bases and J lost 5, with 10 bases in between. CDR1 is MNHEY, CDR2 SVGEGT, per germline. The CDR3 is CASSATGDQPQHF. The CDR3 DNA is TGTGCCAGCAGTGCGACAGGCGATCAGCCCCAGCATTTT.

This clonotype showed up many times. J is TRBJ2-3 and V is TRBV7-2; D is possibly TRBD2 (6 bases). Germline CDR1 SGHTA, CDR2 FQGNSA. The CDR3 runs 16 residues. Trimming pared 2 bases from V and 6 bases from J, leaving 18 bases between. The CDR3 DNA is TGTGCCAGCAGCTTAAATCCCGGGACTCCGTGGGATACGCAGTATTTT. Translation gives CASSLNPGTPWDTQYF.

This rearrangement joins TRBV20-1 to TRBJ1-1, with D unresolved. V lost 0 bases and J 5 bases, leaving 7 bases between the germline ends. The CDR3 spans 12 residues. Germline V gives CDR1 DFQATT, CDR2 SNEGSKA (reference sequence). The CDR3 sequence is CSAREGITEAFF. DNA of the CDR3: TGCAGTGCTAGAGAGGGGATTACTGAAGCTTTCTTT.

As concerns this clonotype: This likely reflects a read error, since a far larger clone is one base away. This chain uses TRBV6-8 with TRBJ2-3, with 8 bases identical to TRBD2. The V and J ends lost 5 bases and 5 bases, in that order; junction bases with no gene match: 12. The germline gives CDR1 MNHGY, CDR2 SAAAGT. The CDR3 is 16 amino acids. CDR3: CASSEVSGGGLDTQYF. The CDR3 nucleotides read TGTGCCAGCAGTGAAGTGTCGGGAGGGGGATTAGATACGCAGTATTTT.

This clonotype was observed at least ten times. The CDR3 nucleotides are TGTGCCAGCAGGAAGCGGGAGACCACCACAGATACGCAGTATTTT. Translated, it gives CASRKRETTTDTQYF. The chain has TRBV27 and TRBJ2-3, with 8 bases fitting TRBD2. After removal of 6 bases from V and 2 bases from J, the junction contained 7 bases not matched to a gene. The CDR3 consists of 15 residues. Germline lookup yields CDR1 MNHEY and CDR2 SMNVEV (reference sequence).

This clonotype appeared many times. This chain joins TRBV7-2 and TRBJ2-2; a possible D gene is TRBD1 (6 bases). The length of the CDR3 is 15 residues. V lost 2 bases, J lost 4 bases, and 11 bases lay in between. Looked up from germline, CDR1 is SGHTA and CDR2 is FQGNSA. CDR3 DNA sequence: TGTGCCAGCAGCTTATGGGGGCAATCCACCGGGGAGCTGTTTTTT. It codes for CASSLWGQSTGELFF.

This clonotype came up a few times. The chain couples TRBV5-1 to TRBJ2-2; possible D gene TRBD1, 6 bases. V lost 6 bases and J lost 5, with 14 bases in between. Germline CDR1 and CDR2: SGHRS and YFSETQ. The CDR3 consists of 14 residues. The CDR3 here is CASMLDSTTGELFF. CDR3 nucleotides: TGCGCCAGCATGTTGGACAGCACTACCGGGGAGCTGTTTTTT.

This clonotype has a count of ten or more. The V call is TRBV6-5, the J call TRBJ2-1, with D tentatively TRBD1 or TRBD2 (5 bases each). V was cut by 1 base and J by 4 bases, with 8 bases left in between. CDR1 is MNHEY, CDR2 SVGAGI, per germline. The CDR3 spans 14 residues. CDR3 protein: CASSYWDGYNEQFF. The CDR3 region has the DNA TGTGCCAGCAGTTACTGGGACGGATACAATGAGCAGTTCTTC.

As to this clonotype: At one of its ends the junction is not consistent with the germline gene, which may arise from a read error. V usage is TRBV2 and J usage is TRBJ2-1, with D perhaps TRBD1 (5 bases). Germline CDR1 and CDR2: SNHLY and FYNNEI. This CDR3 is built from 12 residues. CDR3 in DNA: TGTGCCAGCAGCGAAGACAGCTACGAGCAGTTCTTC. It translates to CASSEDSYEQFF.

This chain's CDR3 is CASSERTSTDTQYF. In DNA, the CDR3 is TGTGCCAGCAGTGAGCGGACTAGCACAGATACGCAGTATTTT. The V gene is TRBV2, the J gene TRBJ2-3; weak D call: TRBD2 (5 bases). This CDR3 comprises 14 residues. V was trimmed by 3 bases and J by 0 bases, leaving 7 bases between them. Germline CDR1 reads SNHLY; CDR2 reads FYNNEI.

This clonotype was seen many times. The rearrangement joins TRBV7-6 to TRBJ2-1; 7 bases match TRBD2. This CDR3 has 16 amino acids. V was pared by 5 bases and J by 0 bases, with 7 bases of the junction left unmatched. Per the germline V gene, CDR1 is SGHVS and CDR2 is FNYEAQ. CDR3 DNA: TGTGCCAGCAGCGGGATGGGAGGGAGCTCCTACAATGAGCAGTTCTTC. Translation: CASSGMGGSSYNEQFF.

This clonotype has a count of ten or more. The chain couples TRBV4-3 to TRBJ1-3; 7 nucleotides agree with TRBD1. V shed 1 base, J shed 3 bases, and the junction held 3 bases outside the gene matches. Per the germline V gene, CDR1 is LGHNA and CDR2 is YSLEER. This CDR3 is 15 amino acids long. The CDR3 here is CASSQAGGSGNTIYF. CDR3 coding DNA: TGCGCCAGCAGCCAAGCAGGGGGTAGTGGAAACACCATATATTTT.

Ten or more counts support this clonotype. The chain is built from TRBV20-1 and TRBJ1-2, with D possibly being TRBD1 (5 bases). Trimming took 6 bases from V and 6 from J, leaving 14 bases between them. This CDR3 has 12 amino acids. The germline gives CDR1 DFQATT, CDR2 SNEGSKA (reference sequence). CDR3 sequence reads: CSAGGFDHGYTF. The CDR3, as DNA: TGCAGTGCCGGGGGGTTCGATCATGGCTACACCTTC.

This clonotype has at least ten counts. The chain links TRBV7-9 to TRBJ2-5, with D possibly matching TRBD1 (5 bases). The CDR3 has 14 amino acids. CDR1 is SEHNR and CDR2 is FQNEAQ in the germline V gene (reference sequence). V was shortened by 5 bases and J by 0 bases, with 10 bases between the two germline ends. The CDR3 region is CASSLVGDQETQYF. The CDR3 DNA reads TGTGCCAGCAGCCTTGTAGGGGACCAAGAGACCCAGTACTTC. Full variable domain (missing parts from reference TRBV7-9 and TRBJ2-5): DTGVSQNPRHKITKRGQNVTFRCDPISEHNRLYWYRQTLGQGPEFLTYFQNEAQLEKSRLLSDRFSAERPKGSFSTLEIQRTEQGDSAMYLCASSLVGDQETQYFGPGTRLLVL.

This chain connects TRBV29-1 to TRBJ2-2, with D maybe TRBD2 (5 bases). Germline CDR1 SQVTM, CDR2 ANQGSEA. CDR3 size: 15 residues. The V end lost 2 bases, the J end lost 1 base, and 11 bases lay between the germline ends. The CDR3 DNA is TGCAGCGTTGAAACGGCGGGTCTGAACACCGGGGAGCTGTTTTTT. This sequence encodes CSVETAGLNTGELFF.